Below, 26 T cell receptor beta chains from the same sample are listed, as sequenced in a study of CD8+ T cells in alopecia areata. Extraction and reverse transcription of RNA yielded cDNA as the sequencing template. TCRdb keeps only in-frame clones here, not all; method: immunoSEQ multiplex PCR. The sample holds about 97,000 clones; roughly two fifths are singletons and the top ten take 1.3%. Sequencing used CD4+ T cells sorted from blood. These receptors were collected from a human donor with alopecia areata.

The chain uses TRBV9 and TRBJ2-5; 13 nucleotides align to TRBD2. Looked up from germline, CDR1 is SGDLS and CDR2 is YYNGEE. This CDR3 contains 16 residues. V was clipped by 4 bases and J by 5 bases; unmatched bases: 8. DNA for the CDR3: TGTGCCAGCAGCTCCCAGGGACTAGCGGGGTCGGAGACCCAGTACTTC. Translated: CASSSQGLAGSETQYF. The full variable domain, completed using reference TRBV9 and TRBJ2-5, is DSGVTQTPKHLITATGQRVTLRCSPRSGDLSVYWYQQSLDQGLQFLIQYYNGEERAKGNILERFSAQQFPDLHSELNLSSLELGDSALYFCASSSQGLAGSETQYFGPGTRLLVL.

The chain is built from TRBV7-2 and TRBJ2-7, with D perhaps TRBD1 (5 bases). The CDR3 covers 14 residues. V shed 3 bases and J shed 0 bases, with 9 bases lying between them. Germline lookup yields CDR1 SGHTA and CDR2 FQGNSA. The CDR3 region is CASSFGHSSYEQYF. CDR3 coding DNA: TGTGCCAGCAGCTTCGGACATAGCTCCTACGAGCAGTACTTC.

This clone turned up a few times. This chain connects TRBV11-2 to TRBJ2-5, with 11 bases matching TRBD2. With V trimmed by 3 bases and J by 3 bases, 0 bases remained unmatched. The length of the CDR3 is 14 residues. From germline, CDR1 is SGHAT and CDR2 FQNNGV. CDR3 nucleotides: TGTGCCAGCAGCTTGGGACTAGCGGAAGAGACCCAGTACTTC. Protein: CASSLGLAEETQYF.

The chain joins TRBV7-9 to TRBJ1-1; no clear D. The CDR3 totals 12 residues. V lost 1 base, J lost 10 bases, and 10 bases lay in between. In germline, CDR1 is SEHNR, CDR2 FQNEAQ (reference sequence). The CDR3 region is CASSLGISVAFF. CDR3 coding DNA: TGTGCCAGCAGCTTAGGTATTTCGGTAGCTTTCTTT.

V and J are TRBV28 and TRBJ1-4; D remains unclear. The CDR3 consists of 14 residues. V lost 2 bases and J lost 8, with 12 bases in between. Per the germline V gene, CDR1 is MDHEN and CDR2 is SYDVKM. The CDR3 here is CASSLLGSREKLFF. The CDR3 coding sequence is TGTGCCAGCAGTTTACTGGGGTCGAGGGAAAAACTGTTTTTT.

This clone was counted only a few times. The CDR3 DNA follows: TGCAGCGTTGAAGAGGCCAGGAGGAACACCTTC. As protein: CSVEEARRNTF. This chain connects TRBV29-1 to TRBJ1-2, with no clear D. This CDR3 comprises 11 residues. Germline CDR1 and CDR2: SQVTM and ANQGSEA. Trimming stripped 0 bases from V and 12 bases from J, with 11 bases between.

This clone occurred a few times. The rearrangement links TRBV7-9 to TRBJ1-6; D is uncertain. The CDR3 is 12 residues long. The ends were cut back, 6 bases at V and 7 bases at J, with 7 bases in the middle. Germline V CDR1 and CDR2: SEHNR, FQNEAQ (reference sequence). The CDR3 region is CASSLENSPLHF. The CDR3 DNA is TGTGCCAGCAGTCTCGAGAATTCACCCCTCCACTTT.

The V gene is TRBV4-1, the J gene TRBJ2-1, with 12 bases lining up with TRBD2. Germline trimming cut 1 base from V and 3 bases from J; bases unmatched to any gene: 1. CDR1 is MGHRA, CDR2 YSYEKL, per germline. This CDR3 contains 16 residues. For the CDR3, the DNA is TGCGCCAGCAGCCAAGGACTAGCGGGAGACTACAATGAGCAGTTCTTC. It yields the protein CASSQGLAGDYNEQFF.

The CDR3 loop reads CASTGLAGRSTDTQYF. The CDR3 DNA sequence: TGTGCCAGCACAGGACTAGCGGGGAGGAGCACAGATACGCAGTATTTT. The V gene is TRBV18, the J gene TRBJ2-3; 12 bases align to TRBD2. Germline-derived CDR1 and CDR2 are KGHSH and LQKENI. The CDR3 contains 16 residues. V lost 8 bases to trimming and J lost 0 bases; unmatched junction nucleotides: 6.

This clone was counted between two and nine times. The rearrangement joins TRBV29-1 to TRBJ2-5, with 8 bases that match TRBD1. After removal of 6 bases from V and 4 bases from J, the junction contained 4 bases not matched to a gene. The germline V gene has CDR1 SQVTM and CDR2 ANQGSEA. The CDR3 contains 12 residues. In DNA form, the CDR3 reads TGCAGCGTCTCGACAGGGGTAGAGACCCAGTACTTC. It codes for CSVSTGVETQYF.

This clone was recorded at least ten times. The rearrangement joins TRBV4-1 to TRBJ2-3; the D gene is possibly TRBD1 (5 bases). The germline V and J ends were trimmed by 1 base and 5 bases, with 10 bases remaining between them. This CDR3 spans 14 amino acids. Germline CDR1 is MGHRA and CDR2 is YSYEKL. CDR3: CASSQVGARDTQYF. The CDR3 DNA reads as TGCGCCAGCAGCCAAGTAGGGGCGAGAGATACGCAGTATTTT.

With respect to this clone: Other DNA sequences within the sample encode an identical CDR3. This chain connects TRBV29-1 to TRBJ1-5; D is unclear. This CDR3 comprises 12 residues. Germline V gene data show CDR1 as SQVTM and CDR2 as ANQGSEA. Trimming pared 6 bases from V and 4 bases from J, leaving 10 bases between. CDR3 region: CSVRDGNQPQHF. Written as DNA, the CDR3 is TGCAGCGTCCGAGACGGTAATCAGCCCCAGCATTTT.

This clone was seen only a few times. The CDR3: CASSQDWGTSGVWTDTQYF. In DNA form, the CDR3 reads TGCGCCAGCAGCCAAGATTGGGGGACTAGCGGGGTGTGGACAGATACGCAGTATTTT. This chain connects TRBV4-3 to TRBJ2-3, with 13 bases fitting TRBD2. CDR1 LGHNA and CDR2 YSLEER come from the germline V gene. With 0 bases clipped from V and 3 bases from J, the junction kept 9 bases outside the gene matches. CDR3 length equals 19 residues.

V gene TRBV20-1 combines with J gene TRBJ2-7; 7 bases align to TRBD1. Germline V gives CDR1 DFQATT, CDR2 SNEGSKA (reference sequence). Losses at the gene ends were 7 bases for V and 7 bases for J; bases not matched to a gene: 7. The length of the CDR3 is 11 residues. CDR3 amino acids: CSVEAGGEQYF. As DNA, the CDR3 is TGCAGTGTTGAAGCAGGGGGAGAGCAGTACTTC.

Only a few counts were recorded for this clone. This chain uses TRBV4-2 with TRBJ2-3; D is unresolved. Trimming removed 0 bases at V and 0 bases at J, with 13 bases between. Germline loops: CDR1 LGHNA, CDR2 YNFKEQ. The CDR3 is made up of 17 amino acids. CDR3 sequence (DNA): TGTGCCAGCAGCCAAGATCGGCGTTCAATAAGCACAGATACGCAGTATTTT. It yields the protein CASSQDRRSISTDTQYF.

The chain is built from TRBV30 and TRBJ1-5; perhaps TRBD1 as D (5 bases). Germline CDR1 GTSNPN, CDR2 SVGIG (reference sequence). The CDR3 contains 15 residues. Trimming removed 4 bases from V and 1 base from J, with 14 bases in between. The chain's CDR3 is CAWNQGFLSNQPQHF. The DNA of the CDR3 is TGTGCCTGGAACCAGGGTTTTCTGAGCAATCAGCCCCAGCATTTT.

This clone was counted only a few times. In nucleotides, the CDR3 is TGTGCCACCAGCAGGAGAGGCGGCAGCTCCTACGAGCAGTACTTC. It encodes CATSRRGGSSYEQYF. The chain uses TRBV15 and TRBJ2-7; D ambiguous. The CDR3 runs to 15 residues. The V end lost 3 bases, the J end lost 0 bases, and 12 bases lay between the germline ends. CDR1 is LNHNV and CDR2 is YYDKDF in the germline V gene (reference sequence).

CDR3 amino acids: CASSTRGGRVWNEQFF. The DNA of the CDR3 is TGTGCCAGCAGTACCCGTGGCGGGAGGGTTTGGAATGAGCAGTTCTTC. The V call is TRBV5-4, the J call TRBJ2-1; TRBD2 agrees at 9 bases. The V gene's germline CDR1 is SGHNT and CDR2 YYREEE (reference sequence). The ends lost 5 bases at V and 7 bases at J; junction bases unmatched: 13. The CDR3 consists of 16 residues. Drawing the rest from reference TRBV5-4 and TRBJ2-1, the complete variable domain is ETGVTQSPTHLIKTRGQQVTLRCSSQSGHNTVSWYQQALGQGPQFIFQYYREEENGRGNFPPRFSGLQFPNYSSELNVNALELDDSALYLCASSTRGGRVWNEQFFGPGTRLTVL.

The chain links TRBV18 to TRBJ1-1; D uncertain. This CDR3 has 15 residues. From germline, CDR1 is KGHSH and CDR2 LQKENI. V was pared by 3 bases and J by 1 base, with 12 bases between. CDR3: CASSPIGSANTEAFF. The DNA of the CDR3 is TGTGCCAGCTCACCCATAGGATCCGCGAACACTGAAGCTTTCTTT.

A few counts support this clone. The rearrangement uses TRBV27 and TRBJ2-7, with D possibly being TRBD1 (6 bases). Germline CDR1 reads MNHEY; CDR2 reads SMNVEV (reference sequence). CDR3 length equals 16 residues. Trimming cost V 2 bases and J 7 bases, with 21 bases left between them. CDR3 coding DNA: TGTGCCAGCAGTTTAATCGCCCAGGGGTCACCTACAGAGCAGTACTTC. It translates to CASSLIAQGSPTEQYF.

The rearrangement uses TRBV2 and TRBJ1-4; the match to TRBD1 covers 9 bases. The length of the CDR3 is 14 residues. Germline V gene lookup returns CDR1 SNHLY and CDR2 FYNNEI. With V trimmed by 5 bases and J by 6 bases, 4 bases remained unmatched. CDR3 DNA: TGTGCCAGCAGTAAGGACAGGGGCTATGAAAAACTGTTTTTT. It yields the protein CASSKDRGYEKLFF. The variable domain in full, completed from reference TRBV2 and TRBJ1-4, reads EPEVTQTPSHQVTQMGQEVILRCVPISNHLYFYWYRQILGQKVEFLVSFYNNEISEKSEIFDDQFSVERPDGSNFTLKIRSTKLEDSAMYFCASSKDRGYEKLFFGSGTQLSVL.

The chain employs TRBV7-9 and TRBJ2-5; D ambiguous. The V gene's germline CDR1 is SEHNR and CDR2 FQNEAQ (reference sequence). Trimming took 5 bases from V and 7 from J, leaving 8 bases between them. The CDR3 length is 11 residues. For the CDR3, the DNA is TGTGCCAGCAGCCCGGCCGGGACCCAGTACTTC. Protein product: CASSPAGTQYF.

V usage is TRBV6-5 and J usage is TRBJ2-6, with D unclear. Germline CDR1 and CDR2: MNHEY and SVGAGI. This CDR3 comprises 15 residues. V lost 6 bases and J lost 2, with 11 bases in between. The CDR3 coding sequence is TGTGCCAGCAGGATACTTTCTGCTGGGGCCAACGTCCTGACTTTC. This encodes CASRILSAGANVLTF.

The J gene is TRBJ2-7, the V gene TRBV25-1, with 10 bases that match TRBD1. Germline V gene data show CDR1 as MGHDK and CDR2 as SYGVNS. Germline trimming cut 6 bases from V and 7 bases from J; bases unmatched to any gene: 12. This CDR3 comprises 15 residues. The CDR3, as DNA: TGTGCCAGCAGCCAAACCGGGACAGGGGCTAGGGAGCAGTACTTC. Residues: CASSQTGTGAREQYF.

V gene TRBV7-8 combines with J gene TRBJ1-5; tentative D call: TRBD1 (5 bases). The CDR3 runs 15 residues. Germline V gene lookup returns CDR1 SGHVS and CDR2 FQNEAQ. Trimming took off 5 bases at V and 3 bases at J, with 14 bases between the two ends. As DNA, the CDR3 is TGTGCCAGCAGCAAGACCGGGGCCCCCAATCAGCCCCAGCATTTT. Amino acids: CASSKTGAPNQPQHF.

The sample holds a few counts of this clone. The rearrangement joins TRBV5-1 to TRBJ2-7; D ambiguous. CDR3 size: 13 residues. Germline V gene data show CDR1 as SGHRS and CDR2 as YFSETQ. Trimming stripped 4 bases from V and 3 bases from J, with 11 bases between. CDR3 DNA: TGCGCCAGCAGCCCCGGCGTCGACTACGAGCAGTACTTC. It translates to CASSPGVDYEQYF. The complete variable domain, with remaining parts taken from reference TRBV5-1 and TRBJ2-7, reads KAGVTQTPRYLIKTRGQQVTLSCSPISGHRSVSWYQQTPGQGLQFLFEYFSETQRNKGNFPGRFSGRQFSNSRSEMNVSTLELGDSALYLCASSPGVDYEQYFGPGTRLTVT.